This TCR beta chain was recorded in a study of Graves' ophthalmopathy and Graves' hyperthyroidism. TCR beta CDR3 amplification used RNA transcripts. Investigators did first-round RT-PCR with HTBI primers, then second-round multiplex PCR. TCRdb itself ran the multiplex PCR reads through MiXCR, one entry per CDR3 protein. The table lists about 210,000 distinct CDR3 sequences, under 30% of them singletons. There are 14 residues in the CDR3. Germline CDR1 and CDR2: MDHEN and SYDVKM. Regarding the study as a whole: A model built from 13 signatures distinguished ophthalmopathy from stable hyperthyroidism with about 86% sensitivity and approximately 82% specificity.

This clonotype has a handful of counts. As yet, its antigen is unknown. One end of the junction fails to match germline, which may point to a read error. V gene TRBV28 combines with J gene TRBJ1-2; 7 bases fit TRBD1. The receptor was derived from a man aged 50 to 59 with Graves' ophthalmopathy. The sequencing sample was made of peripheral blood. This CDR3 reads CASSLPQGKRGYTF. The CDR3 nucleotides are TGTGCCAGTAGTTTACCACAGGGGAAGAGGGGCTACACCTTC.